This T cell receptor beta chain came from a study of response to subunit inactivated influenza vaccine. Between the trimmed V and J ends, which lost 0 bases and 0 bases, there was a span of 10 bases. CDR1 and CDR2 (germline): LNHNV, YYDKDF (reference sequence). The CDR3 loop spans 16 amino acids. TCRdb analysed the RT-PCR reads with MiXCR anew, one entry per CDR3 protein. The sample shows roughly 550,000 distinct CDR3 sequences, roughly 25% of them seen only once. In this sample, this clonotype turned up a few times. These records were also assigned to another study, of T cells expressing NK-cell markers. That source notes: UMIs were included in TCR beta cDNA generated by 5'RACE template switching. Out of eight donors sequenced, seven tested HCMV-seropositive and the remaining one seronegative. In several experiments, sorting was confined to alpha-beta TCR T cells through use of an anti-gamma-delta TCR antibody. Dominance of the CD3+CD56-NKG2C+ fraction by these clonotypes also held in several donors. Expanded NKG2C+ T cell clones were not confirmed as HCMV-specific.

This sequence originates from a man aged 45-65 years who received an inactivated influenza vaccine. J is TRBJ2-3 and V is TRBV15, with TRBD1 as a possible D gene (6 bases). The sequencing used CD4+ T cells sorted from PBMCs, collected about 11 days after vaccination. CDR3 amino acids: CATSRDSGTSTDTQYF. CDR3 nucleotide sequence: TGTGCCACCAGCAGAGATTCCGGGACAAGCACAGATACGCAGTATTTT. The full variable domain, rest sourced from reference TRBV15 and TRBJ2-3, is DAMVIQNPRYQVTQFGKPVTLSCSQTLNHNVMYWYQQKSSQAPKLLFHYYDKDFNNEADTPDNFQSRRPNTSFCFLDIRSPGLGDTAMYLCATSRDSGTSTDTQYFGPGTRLTVL.